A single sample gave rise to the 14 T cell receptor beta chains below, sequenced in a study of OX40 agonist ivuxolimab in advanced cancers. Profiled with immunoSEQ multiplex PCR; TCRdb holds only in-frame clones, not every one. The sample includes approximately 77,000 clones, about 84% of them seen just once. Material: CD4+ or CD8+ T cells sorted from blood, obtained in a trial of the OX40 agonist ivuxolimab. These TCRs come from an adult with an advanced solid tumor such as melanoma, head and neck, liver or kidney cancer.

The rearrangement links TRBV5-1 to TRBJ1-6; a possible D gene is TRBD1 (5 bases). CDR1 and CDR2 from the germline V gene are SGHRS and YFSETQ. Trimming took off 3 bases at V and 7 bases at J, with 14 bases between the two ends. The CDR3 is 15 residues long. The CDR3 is CASSWTRDLNSPLHF. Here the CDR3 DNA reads TGCGCCAGCAGCTGGACCCGGGACCTGAATTCACCCCTCCACTTT.

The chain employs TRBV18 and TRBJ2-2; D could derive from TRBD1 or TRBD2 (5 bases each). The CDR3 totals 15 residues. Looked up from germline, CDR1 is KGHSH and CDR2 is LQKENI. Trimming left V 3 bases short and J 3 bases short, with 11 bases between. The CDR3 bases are TGTGCCAGCTCACCCACCCTGGGGGACACCGGGGAGCTGTTTTTT. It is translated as CASSPTLGDTGELFF.

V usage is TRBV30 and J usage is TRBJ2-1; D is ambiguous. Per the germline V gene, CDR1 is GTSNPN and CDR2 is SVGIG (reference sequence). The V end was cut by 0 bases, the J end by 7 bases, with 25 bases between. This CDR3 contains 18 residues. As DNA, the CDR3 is TGTGCCTGGAGTGTAAAAGCCCGGGCCGTACAAGAAGTAAATGAGCAGTTCTTC. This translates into CAWSVKARAVQEVNEQFF.

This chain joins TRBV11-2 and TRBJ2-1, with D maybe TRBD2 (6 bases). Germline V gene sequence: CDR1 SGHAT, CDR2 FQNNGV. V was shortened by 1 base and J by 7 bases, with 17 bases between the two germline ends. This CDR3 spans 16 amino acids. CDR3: CASSLVGVGSVNEQFF. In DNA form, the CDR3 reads TGTGCCAGCAGCTTAGTTGGGGTCGGGAGTGTAAATGAGCAGTTCTTC.

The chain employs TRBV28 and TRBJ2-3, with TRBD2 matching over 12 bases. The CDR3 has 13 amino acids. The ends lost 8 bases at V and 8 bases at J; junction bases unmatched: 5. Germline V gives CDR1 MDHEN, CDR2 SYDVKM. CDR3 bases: TGTGCCAGCCGGACTAGCGGGACGGTTACGCAGTATTTT. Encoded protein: CASRTSGTVTQYF.

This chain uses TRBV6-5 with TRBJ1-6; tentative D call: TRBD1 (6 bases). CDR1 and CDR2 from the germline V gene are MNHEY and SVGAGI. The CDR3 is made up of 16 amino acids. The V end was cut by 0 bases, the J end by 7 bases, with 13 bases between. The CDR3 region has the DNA TGTGCCAGCAGTTACTCAAATTGGGGGCGGAATTCACCCCTCCACTTT. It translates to CASSYSNWGRNSPLHF.

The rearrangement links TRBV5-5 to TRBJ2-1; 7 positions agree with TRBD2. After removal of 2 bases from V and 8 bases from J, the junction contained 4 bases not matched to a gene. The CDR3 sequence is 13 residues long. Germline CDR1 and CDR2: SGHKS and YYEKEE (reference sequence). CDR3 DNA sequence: TGTGCCAGCAGCTTAAGGGCGGGGGATGAGCAGTTCTTC. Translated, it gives CASSLRAGDEQFF.

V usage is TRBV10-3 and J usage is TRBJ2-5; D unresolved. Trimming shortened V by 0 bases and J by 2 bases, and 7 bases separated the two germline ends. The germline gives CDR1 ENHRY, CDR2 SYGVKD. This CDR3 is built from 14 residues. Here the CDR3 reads CAISESMGQETQYF. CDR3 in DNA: TGTGCCATCAGTGAGTCAATGGGGCAAGAGACCCAGTACTTC.

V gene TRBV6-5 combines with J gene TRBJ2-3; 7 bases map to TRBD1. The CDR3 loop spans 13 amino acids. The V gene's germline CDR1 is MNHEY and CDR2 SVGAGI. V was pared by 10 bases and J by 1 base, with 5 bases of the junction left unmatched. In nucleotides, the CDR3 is TGTGCCATCAGGGGGTCGGGCACAGATACGCAGTATTTT. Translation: CAIRGSGTDTQYF.

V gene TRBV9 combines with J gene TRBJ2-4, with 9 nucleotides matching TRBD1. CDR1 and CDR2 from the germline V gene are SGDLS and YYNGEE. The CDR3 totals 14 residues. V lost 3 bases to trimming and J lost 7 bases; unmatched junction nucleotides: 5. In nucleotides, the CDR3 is TGTGCCAGCAGCGAGACAGGGGGTCCTAACATTCAGTACTTC. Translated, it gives CASSETGGPNIQYF. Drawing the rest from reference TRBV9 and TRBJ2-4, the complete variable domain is DSGVTQTPKHLITATGQRVTLRCSPRSGDLSVYWYQQSLDQGLQFLIQYYNGEERAKGNILERFSAQQFPDLHSELNLSSLELGDSALYFCASSETGGPNIQYFGAGTRLSVL.

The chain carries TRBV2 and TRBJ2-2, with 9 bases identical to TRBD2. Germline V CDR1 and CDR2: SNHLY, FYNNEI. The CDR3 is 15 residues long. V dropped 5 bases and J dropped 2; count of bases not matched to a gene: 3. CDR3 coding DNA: TGTGCCAGCAGTACGACTAGCGGAAACACCGGGGAGCTGTTTTTT. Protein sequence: CASSTTSGNTGELFF.

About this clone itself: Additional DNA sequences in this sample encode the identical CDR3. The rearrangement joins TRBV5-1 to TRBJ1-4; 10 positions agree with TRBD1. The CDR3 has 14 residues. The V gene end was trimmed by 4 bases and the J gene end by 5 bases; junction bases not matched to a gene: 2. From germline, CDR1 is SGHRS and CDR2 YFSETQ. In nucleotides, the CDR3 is TGCGCCAGCAGCCTGGGACAGGGGAATGAAAAACTGTTTTTT. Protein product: CASSLGQGNEKLFF. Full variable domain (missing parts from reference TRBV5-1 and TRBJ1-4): KAGVTQTPRYLIKTRGQQVTLSCSPISGHRSVSWYQQTPGQGLQFLFEYFSETQRNKGNFPGRFSGRQFSNSRSEMNVSTLELGDSALYLCASSLGQGNEKLFFGSGTQLSVL.

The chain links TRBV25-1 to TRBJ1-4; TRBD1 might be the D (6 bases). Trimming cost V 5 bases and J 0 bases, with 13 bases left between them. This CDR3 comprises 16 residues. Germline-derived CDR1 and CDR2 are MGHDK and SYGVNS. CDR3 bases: TGTGCCAGCAGTCAGGGGATAGCAGCAACTAATGAAAAACTGTTTTTT. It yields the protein CASSQGIAATNEKLFF.

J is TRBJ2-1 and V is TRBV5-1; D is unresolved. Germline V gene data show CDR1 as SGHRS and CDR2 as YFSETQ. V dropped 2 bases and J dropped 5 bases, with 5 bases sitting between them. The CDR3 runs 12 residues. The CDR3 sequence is CASSFQNNEQFF. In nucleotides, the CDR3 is TGCGCCAGCAGCTTTCAGAACAATGAGCAGTTCTTC.